The next 18 T cell receptor beta chains were all read from a single sample in a study of identical twins. TCRdb re-derived calls from the 5' RACE reads in MiXCR, one entry per CDR3 protein. Counted here are around 680,000 distinct CDR3 sequences, 8.5% to 9% occurring once; the ten biggest clones make up around 0.98%. These records were also assigned to another study, of yellow fever vaccine responses in identical twins.

The sample taken for sequencing was PBMCs. These receptors were collected from a young woman in good health.

This clonotype has a handful of counts. The chain has TRBV7-2 and TRBJ2-3; D possibly corresponds to TRBD2 (5 bases). Germline V gives CDR1 SGHTA, CDR2 FQGNSA. This CDR3 spans 16 amino acids. V dropped 0 bases and J dropped 0 bases, with 10 bases sitting between them. The CDR3 DNA sequence: TGTGCCAGCAGCTTAGCGGCTAGCTCTAGCACAGATACGCAGTATTTT. Translation: CASSLAASSSTDTQYF.

This clonotype showed up many times. V gene TRBV7-2 combines with J gene TRBJ2-1; 7 bases match TRBD2. CDR1 is SGHTA and CDR2 is FQGNSA in the germline V gene. The length of the CDR3 is 17 residues. The V and J ends lost 2 bases and 0 bases, in that order; junction bases with no gene match: 7. The CDR3 loop reads CASSLRPSGSSYNEQFF. CDR3 DNA sequence: TGTGCCAGCAGCTTAAGGCCTAGCGGTAGCTCCTACAATGAGCAGTTCTTC.

The chain joins TRBV7-9 to TRBJ1-2; D is ambiguous. The germline V gene encodes CDR1 SEHNR and CDR2 FQNEAQ (reference sequence). Trimming stripped 0 bases from V and 6 bases from J, with 11 bases between. The CDR3 runs 14 residues. The CDR3 DNA sequence: TGTGCCAGCAGCTTAGCCCTGGCTCTACATGGCTACACCTTC. Its translation is CASSLALALHGYTF.

This clonotype was picked up a small number of times. This CDR3 is CSVVGLSRSSTDTQYF. Written as DNA, the CDR3 is TGCAGCGTTGTAGGGTTGTCTAGATCTAGCACAGATACGCAGTATTTT. The chain carries TRBV29-1 and TRBJ2-3; D is ambiguous. Germline-derived CDR1 and CDR2 are SQVTM and ANQGSEA. V was trimmed by 4 bases and J by 0 bases, leaving 17 bases between them. The CDR3 runs 16 residues.

This clonotype occurred a few times. In DNA, the CDR3 is TGTGCCAGCAGCGTCGGCTCAGGCATAGGGGCCGATGAGCAGTTCTTC. Amino acid sequence: CASSVGSGIGADEQFF. This chain links TRBV11-2 with TRBJ2-1; possibly TRBD1 for D (5 bases). V lost 5 bases and J lost 8, with 22 bases in between. Germline CDR1 SGHAT, CDR2 FQNNGV. CDR3 length equals 16 residues.

V is TRBV5-6 and J is TRBJ1-1; 10 nucleotides align to TRBD1. The CDR3 sequence is 15 residues long. Germline V gene data show CDR1 as SGHDT and CDR2 as YYEEEE. With V trimmed by 2 bases and J by 1 base, 2 bases remained unmatched. CDR3 region: CASSFWTGGNTEAFF. Here the CDR3 DNA reads TGTGCCAGCAGCTTTTGGACAGGGGGGAACACTGAAGCTTTCTTT.

To note about this clonotype: This sequence may be a read error, since a much larger clone differs from it by one base. DNA of the CDR3: TGTGCCACCAGTGATTTGAATCGGCGGAGCACAGATACGCAGAATTTT. Translated, it gives CATSDLNRRSTDTQNF. The V and J genes are TRBV24-1 and TRBJ2-3; D remains unclear. The CDR3 loop spans 16 amino acids. Looked up from germline, CDR1 is KGHDR and CDR2 is SFDVKD.

This sequence joins TRBV5-1 and TRBJ2-7; TRBD1 aligns across 7 bases. With 0 bases clipped from V and 3 bases from J, the junction kept 9 bases outside the gene matches. The CDR3 is 16 amino acids. CDR1 is SGHRS and CDR2 is YFSETQ in the germline V gene. CDR3 sequence reads: CASSLGGRGSFYEQYF. CDR3 nucleotides: TGCGCCAGCAGCTTGGGGGGCAGGGGGTCTTTCTACGAGCAGTACTTC.

J is TRBJ2-5 and V is TRBV20-1; no clear D. Germline CDR1 is DFQATT and CDR2 is SNEGSKA (reference sequence). V lost 1 base to trimming and J lost 1 base, with 7 bases between them. The CDR3 totals 13 residues. The DNA of the CDR3 is TGCAGTGCTAGAGTCCGCCTCCAAGAGACCCAGTACTTC. It encodes CSARVRLQETQYF.

For this clonotype: A clone one base away is much larger, so this may be a read error. The chain links TRBV7-9 to TRBJ2-1, with 8 bases that match TRBD2. In germline, CDR1 is SEHNR, CDR2 FQNEAQ (reference sequence). The CDR3 totals 15 residues. The CDR3 region is CASSYPTSAYDEQFF. The DNA for the CDR3 is TGTGCCAGCAGTTATCCGACTAGCGCCTACGATGAGCAGTTCTTC.

This clonotype occurred many times. V usage is TRBV7-2 and J usage is TRBJ2-3, with D maybe TRBD2 (5 bases). V was trimmed by 1 base and J by 3 bases, leaving 8 bases between them. Germline CDR1 is SGHTA and CDR2 is FQGNSA. This CDR3 is built from 14 residues. This chain's CDR3 is CASSLGSGTDTQYF. The CDR3 DNA reads TGTGCCAGCAGCTTAGGAAGCGGAACAGATACGCAGTATTTT. Full variable domain (rest looked up from reference TRBV7-2 and TRBJ2-3): GAGVSQSPSNKVTEKGKDVELRCDPISGHTALYWYRQSLGQGLEFLIYFQGNSAPDKSGLPSDRFSAERTGGSVSTLTIQRTQQEDSAVYLCASSLGSGTDTQYFGPGTRLTVL.

In DNA, the CDR3 is TGTGCCAGCAGCCGACTAGACGGGAGGGCCTACTACAATGAGCAGTTCTTC. Translated: CASSRLDGRAYYNEQFF. This sequence joins TRBV3-1 and TRBJ2-1, with 8 bases aligning to TRBD2. Trimming removed 4 bases from V and 3 bases from J; junction bases left unmatched: 11. The V gene's germline CDR1 is LGHDT and CDR2 YNNKEL (reference sequence). The CDR3 is 17 amino acids.

This clonotype was detected many times. The J gene is TRBJ2-3, the V gene TRBV11-2; D possibly corresponds to TRBD1 (6 bases). The V gene lost 5 bases and the J gene lost 7 bases, with 16 bases spanning the gap. The CDR3 totals 14 residues. CDR1 and CDR2 (germline): SGHAT, FQNNGV. The CDR3, as DNA: TGTGCCAGCAGCCCAGACCCCGGACAGTATACGCAGTATTTT. Translated: CASSPDPGQYTQYF.

This clonotype has just a few counts. The chain links TRBV20-1 to TRBJ2-3; D is possibly TRBD2 (6 bases). The germline V gene encodes CDR1 DFQATT and CDR2 SNEGSKA (reference sequence). V was clipped by 5 bases and J by 6 bases, with 12 bases between them. The CDR3 has 12 residues. As DNA, the CDR3 is TGCAGTGCTGGACTATTGTCCGATACGCAGTATTTT. Translating gives CSAGLLSDTQYF.

The chain has TRBV3-1 and TRBJ2-7, with 15 bases matching TRBD2. J lost 5 bases, V lost 0 bases, and 14 bases had no gene match. Germline V gene lookup returns CDR1 LGHDT and CDR2 YNNKEL (reference sequence). CDR3 length: 20 residues. The CDR3 is CASSQDPRTSGRAVLDEQYF. CDR3 sequence (DNA): TGTGCCAGCAGCCAAGACCCAAGGACTAGCGGGAGGGCCGTCCTCGACGAGCAGTACTTC.

The chain has TRBV27 and TRBJ2-7; D uncertain. CDR1 is MNHEY and CDR2 is SMNVEV in the germline V gene (reference sequence). This CDR3 has 14 residues. V was trimmed by 2 bases and J by 4 bases, leaving 12 bases between them. Here the CDR3 DNA reads TGTGCCAGCAGTTTAAGGCTCGGCTCTTACGAGCAGTACTTC. Amino acid sequence: CASSLRLGSYEQYF.

The table lists this clonotype with many counts. This chain uses TRBV14 with TRBJ2-1; D not resolved. CDR1 SGHDN and CDR2 FVKESK come from the germline V gene. The V and J ends lost 3 bases and 12 bases respectively, with 12 bases between them. This CDR3 contains 12 residues. The chain's CDR3 is CASSQGNNVQFF. The DNA of the CDR3 is TGTGCCAGCAGCCAGGGCAATAACGTGCAGTTCTTC.

V gene TRBV9 combines with J gene TRBJ1-3; perhaps TRBD1 as D (6 bases). Germline loops: CDR1 SGDLS, CDR2 YYNGEE. The CDR3 is made up of 17 amino acids. The V and J ends lost 1 base and 2 bases respectively, with 16 bases between them. The CDR3 sequence is CASSVPFQGLAGNTIYF. CDR3 bases: TGTGCCAGCAGCGTACCTTTTCAGGGGCTAGCTGGAAACACCATATATTTT. The full variable domain, completed using reference TRBV9 and TRBJ1-3, is DSGVTQTPKHLITATGQRVTLRCSPRSGDLSVYWYQQSLDQGLQFLIQYYNGEERAKGNILERFSAQQFPDLHSELNLSSLELGDSALYFCASSVPFQGLAGNTIYFGEGSWLTVV.